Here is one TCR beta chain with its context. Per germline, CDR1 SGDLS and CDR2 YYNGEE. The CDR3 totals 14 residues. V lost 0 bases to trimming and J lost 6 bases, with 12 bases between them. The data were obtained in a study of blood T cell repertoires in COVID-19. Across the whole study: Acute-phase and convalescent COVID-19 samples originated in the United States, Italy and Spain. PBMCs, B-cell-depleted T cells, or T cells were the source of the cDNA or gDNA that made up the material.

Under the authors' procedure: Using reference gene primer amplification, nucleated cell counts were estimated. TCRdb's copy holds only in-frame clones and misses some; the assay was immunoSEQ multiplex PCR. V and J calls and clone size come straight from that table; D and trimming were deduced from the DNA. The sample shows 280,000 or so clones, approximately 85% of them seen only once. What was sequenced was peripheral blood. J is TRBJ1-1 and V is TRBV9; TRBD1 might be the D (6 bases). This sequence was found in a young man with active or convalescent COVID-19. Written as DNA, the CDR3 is TGTGCCAGCAGCGTAGCTCAGGGGCGGGCTGAAGCTTTCTTT. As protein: CASSVAQGRAEAFF.